A single sample is the source of the 3 T cell receptor beta chains below, sequenced in a study of blood T cell repertoires in COVID-19. Repertoires were generated with immunoSEQ multiplex PCR, while TCRdb's copy carries only in-frame clones and drops some. Of 200,000 to 300,000 clones in the sample, roughly 80% are singletons; the top ten hold 4.7%. Sequencing was done on a sample of peripheral blood. These receptors originate from a woman in her 70s with acute or convalescent COVID-19.

The chain employs TRBV5-6 and TRBJ2-1; D may be TRBD2 (5 bases). Trimming pared 4 bases from V and 4 bases from J, leaving 15 bases between. The CDR3 totals 15 residues. Germline lookup yields CDR1 SGHDT and CDR2 YYEEEE. The CDR3 DNA reads TGTGCCAGCAGCCAACACGGGAATTGGTACAATGAGCAGTTCTTC. This translates into CASSQHGNWYNEQFF.

This chain uses TRBV24-1 with TRBJ2-2; D may be TRBD1 (5 bases). The CDR3 consists of 17 residues. Germline assignment: CDR1 KGHDR and CDR2 SFDVKD. The germline V and J ends were trimmed by 4 bases and 6 bases, with 20 bases remaining between them. The CDR3 loop reads CATSETGPKSVAGELFF. Written as DNA, the CDR3 is TGTGCCACCAGTGAAACAGGTCCCAAAAGTGTCGCCGGGGAGCTGTTTTTT.

V usage is TRBV5-6 and J usage is TRBJ2-7; 10 bases agree with TRBD1. CDR1 and CDR2 (germline): SGHDT, YYEEEE. This CDR3 contains 16 residues. V was pared by 1 base and J by 3 bases, with 7 bases of the junction left unmatched. This chain's CDR3 is CASSLSTGQGVYEQYF. CDR3 DNA: TGTGCCAGCAGCTTGAGTACCGGACAGGGGGTCTACGAGCAGTACTTC.